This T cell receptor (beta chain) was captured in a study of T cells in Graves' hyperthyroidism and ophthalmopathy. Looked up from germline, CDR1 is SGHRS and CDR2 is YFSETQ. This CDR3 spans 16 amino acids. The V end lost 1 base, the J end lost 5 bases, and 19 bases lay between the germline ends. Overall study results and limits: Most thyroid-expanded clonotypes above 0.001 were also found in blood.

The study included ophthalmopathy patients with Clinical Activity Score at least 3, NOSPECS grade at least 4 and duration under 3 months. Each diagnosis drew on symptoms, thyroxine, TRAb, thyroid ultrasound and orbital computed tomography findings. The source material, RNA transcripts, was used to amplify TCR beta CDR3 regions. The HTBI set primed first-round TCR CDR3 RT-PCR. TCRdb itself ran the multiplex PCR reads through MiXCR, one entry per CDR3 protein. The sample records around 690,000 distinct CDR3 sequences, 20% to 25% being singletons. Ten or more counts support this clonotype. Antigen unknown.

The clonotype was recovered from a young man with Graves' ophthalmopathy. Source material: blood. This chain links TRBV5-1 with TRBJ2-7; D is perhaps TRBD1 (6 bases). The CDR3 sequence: CASSLTTGTRNHEQYF. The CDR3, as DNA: TGCGCCAGCAGCTTGACTACCGGGACACGGAACCACGAGCAGTACTTC.